The present TCR beta chain was sequenced within a study of blood T cells in healthy people across ages. Study-level points and caveats: While age rose, TCR beta diversity per million T cells dropped in a roughly linear way.

Only a few counts were recorded for this clonotype. The antigen is unknown. This CDR3 region has 15 residues. V shed 1 base, J shed 3 bases, and the junction held 3 bases outside the gene matches. Germline V lookup: CDR1 SGHTA, CDR2 FQGTGA. Approximately 10 milliliters was the volume of peripheral blood drawn from each donor. Combining a sample-barcoded 5' primer with a J-beta primer mix, a second PCR ran for roughly 7 to 11 cycles. TCRdb called the 5' RACE reads again in MiXCR, with one record for every CDR3 protein. The table shows around 1,100,000 distinct CDR3 sequences, with more than 30% occurring only once.

The specimen sequenced was blood. The clonotype was recovered from a man aged 18-30 years in good health. V is TRBV7-3 and J is TRBJ2-3; 8 bases agree with TRBD1. CDR3 nucleotide sequence: TGTGCCAGCAGCTTAAGGGGACAGGAGACAGATACGCAGTATTTT. Its translation: CASSLRGQETDTQYF.